Following are 8 T cell receptor beta chains from one sample sequenced in a study of CD8 T cells in ankylosing spondylitis. TCRdb re-called the 5' RACE reads with MiXCR, one entry per CDR3 protein. The data show about 340,000 distinct CDR3 sequences, roughly 14% seen once. Material for sequencing was blood, either unsorted or a sorted T cell fraction (not recorded which). These receptors were collected from a male donor with ankylosing spondylitis or in good health (not recorded which).

V is TRBV3-1 and J is TRBJ2-1, with 10 bases that match TRBD2. V lost 1 base and J lost 8; bases outside the gene matches: 11. There are 17 residues in the CDR3. Germline V gene lookup returns CDR1 LGHDT and CDR2 YNNKEL (reference sequence). CDR3 sequence: CASSQGAASGRRHEQFF. The CDR3 coding sequence is TGTGCCAGCAGCCAAGGGGCTGCTAGCGGGAGAAGGCATGAGCAGTTCTTC.

This clonotype was observed at least ten times. The V call is TRBV5-1, the J call TRBJ1-4, with D possibly matching TRBD1 (5 bases). This CDR3 has 15 residues. Trimming pared 3 bases from V and 3 bases from J, leaving 12 bases between. Germline V gene data show CDR1 as SGHRS and CDR2 as YFSETQ. In nucleotides, the CDR3 is TGCGCCAGCAGCTCGGGGCTGGCGTCTAATGAAAAACTGTTTTTT. Translated, it gives CASSSGLASNEKLFF. Full variable domain (rest looked up from reference TRBV5-1 and TRBJ1-4): KAGVTQTPRYLIKTRGQQVTLSCSPISGHRSVSWYQQTPGQGLQFLFEYFSETQRNKGNFPGRFSGRQFSNSRSEMNVSTLELGDSALYLCASSSGLASNEKLFFGSGTQLSVL.

This clonotype was observed a few times. The V call is TRBV12-3 or TRBV12-4, the J call TRBJ2-5; TRBD2 agrees at 14 bases. The J segment lost 3 bases and the V segment lost 1 base, leaving 1 base of the junction unmatched. The CDR3 loop spans 16 amino acids. In nucleotides, the CDR3 is TGTGCCAGCAGTTTAGGACTAGCGGGAGGGGAAGAGACCCAGTACTTC. The encoded protein is CASSLGLAGGEETQYF.

This clonotype was recorded a few times. The V call is TRBV7-9, the J call TRBJ2-3; 13 bases are a match to TRBD2. Trimming took 1 base from V and 6 from J; bases not matched to a gene: 1. The CDR3 loop spans 15 amino acids. Germline V CDR1 and CDR2: SEHNR, FQNEAQ (reference sequence). Here the CDR3 reads CASSLETSGRDTQYF. The CDR3 coding sequence is TGTGCCAGCAGCTTAGAGACTAGCGGGAGGGATACGCAGTATTTT.

In this sample, this clonotype turned up a few times. The chain couples TRBV12-3 or TRBV12-4 to TRBJ1-6, with D unclear. V lost 3 bases and J lost 11, with 8 bases in between. The CDR3 covers 12 residues. CDR3 protein: CASSFFRAPLHF. The CDR3 DNA follows: TGTGCCAGCAGTTTCTTTAGGGCACCCCTCCACTTT.

This clonotype occurred a few times. This chain uses TRBV5-1 with TRBJ1-1; no clear D. The V end was cut by 0 bases, the J end by 4 bases, with 7 bases between. Germline CDR1 is SGHRS and CDR2 is YFSETQ. This CDR3 spans 13 amino acids. The CDR3 sequence is CASSLDGITEAFF. CDR3 in DNA: TGCGCCAGCAGCTTGGATGGCATCACTGAAGCTTTCTTT.

Only a few counts were recorded for this clonotype. The chain has TRBV5-1 and TRBJ1-6, with a tentative D call TRBD1 (5 bases). Trimming took 7 bases from V and 7 from J, leaving 18 bases between them. Germline loops: CDR1 SGHRS, CDR2 YFSETQ. The CDR3 length is 15 residues. CDR3: CASSPTWDGNSPLHF. In DNA form, the CDR3 reads TGCGCCAGCTCTCCAACCTGGGACGGAAATTCACCCCTCCACTTT.

The V call is TRBV5-4, the J call TRBJ1-2, with unresolved D. Per germline, CDR1 SGHNT and CDR2 YYREEE (reference sequence). Trimming stripped 1 base from V and 6 bases from J, with 7 bases between. The CDR3 has 12 residues. CDR3 nucleotides: TGTGCCAGCAGCTTGCATCGGGATGGCTACACCTTC. It yields the protein CASSLHRDGYTF.